This T cell receptor (beta chain) was recorded in a study of neurological immune-mediated disorders. Study-wide results and caveats: HTLV-1-associated myelopathy led in TCR clonal expansion, while multiple sclerosis ranked lowest, below healthy controls.

This CDR3 is 14 amino acids long. Per the germline V gene, CDR1 is MNHEY and CDR2 is SVGAGI. V was shortened by 10 bases and J by 7 bases, with 20 bases between the two germline ends. This clonotype was seen at least ten times. Its antigen is undetermined. Synthesis of cDNA used 5'RACE (with 10-nucleotide random UMIs). TCRdb analysed the 5' RACE reads with MiXCR anew, one entry per CDR3 protein. The sample has approximately 41,000 distinct CDR3 sequences, about 14% seen once. CD4+ or CD8+ T cells, about a million per library, were used for sorted libraries. The receptor comes from a woman aged 60-75 years with HTLV-1-associated myelopathy (HAM/TSP). This chain uses TRBV6-5 with TRBJ2-1, with D possibly matching TRBD2 (7 bases). What was sequenced was CD4+ T cells from blood. DNA of the CDR3: TGTGCCACGTCGGGGGGCCAGGGGTGGAATGAGCAGTTCTTC. It encodes CATSGGQGWNEQFF.